The clone carrying this T cell receptor beta chain appeared once. Its antigen is undetermined. Time point in this sample: pre-treatment sample, taken before nivolumab and TIL therapy. Patients were adults with stage 4 NSCLC. This sample stems from a study of TIL therapy for anti-PD-1-resistant metastatic lung cancer. Notes on the study in general: This highly selected cohort may not generalize to typical lung cancer patients.

CDR1 LNHDA and CDR2 SQIVND come from the germline V gene (reference sequence). V was clipped by 5 bases and J by 5 bases; unmatched bases: 8. The CDR3 is 16 amino acids. This was the immunoSEQ v3 assay. Generated by immunoSEQ multiplex PCR, the TCRdb table keeps only in-frame clones and is missing some. The profile shows 50,000 or so clones, approximately 79% of them singletons. This TCR was sampled from a woman aged 30 to 85 with non-small cell lung cancer. The sequences come from blood, collected at baseline. The gene calls are TRBV19 and TRBJ2-2; TRBD1 aligns across 10 bases. In nucleotides, the CDR3 is TGTGCCAGTAGTCCACTGACAGGGGGCCAAACCGGGGAGCTGTTTTTT. Translating gives CASSPLTGGQTGELFF.